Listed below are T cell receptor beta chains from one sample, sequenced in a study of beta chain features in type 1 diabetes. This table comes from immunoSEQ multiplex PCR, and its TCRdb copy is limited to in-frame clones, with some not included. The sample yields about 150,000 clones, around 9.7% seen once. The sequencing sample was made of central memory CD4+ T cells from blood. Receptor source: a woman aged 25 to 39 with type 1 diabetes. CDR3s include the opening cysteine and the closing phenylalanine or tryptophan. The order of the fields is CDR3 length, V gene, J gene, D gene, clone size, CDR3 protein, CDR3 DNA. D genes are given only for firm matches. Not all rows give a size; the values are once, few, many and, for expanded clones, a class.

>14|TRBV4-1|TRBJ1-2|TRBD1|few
CASSRQGLDYGYTF
TGCGCCAGCAGTCGACAGGGCCTCGACTATGGCTACACCTTC
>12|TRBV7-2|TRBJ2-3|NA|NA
CASSSYTDTQYF
TGTGCCAGCAGCTCTTACACAGATACGCAGTATTTT
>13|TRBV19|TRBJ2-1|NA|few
CASRARDYNEQFF
TGTGCCAGTAGAGCCAGGGACTACAATGAGCAGTTCTTC
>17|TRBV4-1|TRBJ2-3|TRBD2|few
CASSQGLAGFSTDTQYF
TGCGCCAGCAGCCAAGGTCTAGCGGGTTTTAGCACAGATACGCAGTATTTT
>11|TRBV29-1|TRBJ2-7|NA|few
CSVVREYEQYF
TGCAGCGTTGTCAGGGAATACGAGCAGTACTTC
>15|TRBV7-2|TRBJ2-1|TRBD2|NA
CATVRSGLAYNEQFF
TGTGCCACCGTCCGGAGTGGACTAGCGTACAATGAGCAGTTCTTC
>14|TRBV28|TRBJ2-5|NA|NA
CASKIGGFQETQYF
TGTGCCAGCAAAATCGGAGGATTCCAAGAGACCCAGTACTTC
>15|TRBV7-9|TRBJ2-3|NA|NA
CASSLDRGTIDTQYF
TGTGCCAGCAGCTTAGACAGGGGGACTATAGATACGCAGTATTTT
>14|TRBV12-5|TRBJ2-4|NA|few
CASGSHSQGNIQYF
TGTGCTAGTGGTTCACACTCACAGGGTAACATTCAGTACTTC
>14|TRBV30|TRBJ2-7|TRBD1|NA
CAWSRGQRSYEQYF
TGTGCCTGGAGCAGGGGGCAGAGGTCCTACGAGCAGTACTTC
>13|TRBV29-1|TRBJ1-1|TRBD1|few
CSVDPGQGFEAFF
TGCAGCGTTGATCCGGGACAGGGCTTTGAAGCTTTCTTT
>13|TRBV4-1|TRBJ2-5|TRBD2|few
CASSQLAGGTQYF
TGCGCCAGCAGCCAACTAGCGGGAGGTACCCAGTACTTC
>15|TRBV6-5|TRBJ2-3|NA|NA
CASSYDLAGTDTQYF
TGTGCCAGCAGTTACGATCTAGCAGGCACAGATACGCAGTATTTT
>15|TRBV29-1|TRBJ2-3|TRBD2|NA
CSVSREGYYTDTQYF
TGCAGCGTTTCCCGGGAGGGATACTACACAGATACGCAGTATTTT
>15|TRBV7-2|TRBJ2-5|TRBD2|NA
CASSLTGGEGETQYF
TGTGCCAGCAGTTTAACGGGGGGGGAAGGAGAGACCCAGTACTTC
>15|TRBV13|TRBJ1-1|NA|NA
CASSPLGGENTEAFF
TGTGCCAGCAGCCCCCTAGGCGGGGAGAACACTGAAGCTTTCTTT
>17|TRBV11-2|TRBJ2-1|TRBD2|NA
CASSFARTSDSYNEQFF
TGTGCCAGCAGTTTTGCCCGGACTAGCGACTCCTACAATGAGCAGTTCTTC
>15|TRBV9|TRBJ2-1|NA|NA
CASSVIDRGYNEQFF
TGTGCCAGCAGCGTAATCGATCGGGGGTACAATGAGCAGTTCTTC
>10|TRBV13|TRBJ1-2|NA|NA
CAEDRNGYTF
TGTGCCGAAGACAGAAACGGCTACACCTTC
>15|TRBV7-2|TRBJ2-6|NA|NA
CASSLETGTANVLTF
TGTGCCAGCAGCTTAGAGACTGGGACAGCCAACGTCCTGACTTTC
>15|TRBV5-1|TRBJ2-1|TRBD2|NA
CASSLPLAGEHEQFF
TGCGCCAGCAGCTTGCCCCTAGCGGGAGAACATGAGCAGTTCTTC
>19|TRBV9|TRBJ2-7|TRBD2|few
CASSSGAGTSGRISYEQYF
TGTGCCAGCAGCTCTGGGGCCGGGACTAGCGGGAGAATTTCCTACGAGCAGTACTTC
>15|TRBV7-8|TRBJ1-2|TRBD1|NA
CASSPASGQGSGYTF
TGTGCCAGCAGCCCCGCCTCGGGACAGGGGTCCGGCTACACCTTC
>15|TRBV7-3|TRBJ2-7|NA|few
CASSLMPAAAYEQYF
TGTGCCAGCAGCTTAATGCCCGCAGCGGCCTACGAGCAGTACTTC
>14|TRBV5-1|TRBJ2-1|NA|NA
CASSLDRELNEQFF
TGCGCCAGCAGCTTGGACAGGGAATTGAATGAGCAGTTCTTC
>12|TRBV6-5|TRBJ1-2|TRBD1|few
CASSWDSNGYTF
TGTGCCAGCAGTTGGGACAGCAATGGCTACACCTTC
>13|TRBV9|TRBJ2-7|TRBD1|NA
CASSFRDRDKQYF
TGTGCCAGCAGCTTCCGGGACAGGGACAAGCAGTACTTC
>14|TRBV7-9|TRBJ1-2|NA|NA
CASSASTVNYGYTF
TGTGCCAGCAGCGCATCGACAGTTAACTATGGCTACACCTTC
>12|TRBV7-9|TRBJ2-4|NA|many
CASSTMRTEQYF
TGTGCCAGCAGCACCATGAGGACAGAACAGTACTTC